This T cell receptor beta chain came from a study of CD8 T cells in Susac syndrome. An input of about 0.45 to 1 ug of RNA was subjected to reverse transcription using random hexamers. Amplification of the TCR beta CDR3 was carried out by immunoSEQ multiplex PCR, which spanned a total of 54 Vbeta and 13 Jbeta segments. TCRdb passed the immunoSEQ multiplex PCR reads through MiXCR, listing each CDR3 protein once. The sample contains around 160,000 distinct CDR3 sequences, 94% of which appear only once. Trimming pared 2 bases from V and 6 bases from J, leaving 8 bases between. The CDR3 runs 12 residues. CDR1 and CDR2 (germline): SNHLY, FYNNEI.

Sequencing input: CD4+ T cells from PBMCs. The rearrangement uses TRBV2 and TRBJ2-7, with D uncertain. The clonotype originates from a human donor with multiple sclerosis. As DNA, the CDR3 is TGTGCCAGCAGTGAAATCCGGTCCGAGCAGTACTTC. Translated: CASSEIRSEQYF. Full variable domain (missing parts from reference TRBV2 and TRBJ2-7): EPEVTQTPSHQVTQMGQEVILRCVPISNHLYFYWYRQILGQKVEFLVSFYNNEISEKSEIFDDQFSVERPDGSNFTLKIRSTKLEDSAMYFCASSEIRSEQYFGPGTRLTVT.